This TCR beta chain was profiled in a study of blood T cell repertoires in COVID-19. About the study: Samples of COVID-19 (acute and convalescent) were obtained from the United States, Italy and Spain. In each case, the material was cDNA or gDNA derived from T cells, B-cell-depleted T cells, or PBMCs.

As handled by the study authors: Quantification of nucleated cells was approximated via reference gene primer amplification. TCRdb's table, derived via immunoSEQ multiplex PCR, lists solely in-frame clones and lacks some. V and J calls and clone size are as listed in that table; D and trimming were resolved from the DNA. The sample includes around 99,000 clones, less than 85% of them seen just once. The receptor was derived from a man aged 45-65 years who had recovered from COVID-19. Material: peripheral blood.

The CDR3 protein is CASTQGAFYGYTF. Here the CDR3 DNA reads TGTGCCAGCACCCAGGGGGCGTTCTATGGCTACACCTTC. The chain links TRBV6-5 to TRBJ1-2, with 8 positions matching TRBD1. The CDR3 has 13 residues. From germline, CDR1 is MNHEY and CDR2 SVGAGI. V gave up 7 bases and J gave up 4 bases; unmatched junction bases: 5.